This TCR beta chain stems from a study of OX40 agonist ivuxolimab in advanced cancers. The wider study: Dose-escalation patients' cancers were hepatocellular carcinoma, melanoma, renal cell or head and neck cancer.

TCRdb's table, derived via immunoSEQ multiplex PCR, lists solely in-frame clones and lacks some. The table includes about 54,000 clones, approximately 89% detected once. Germline V gene data show CDR1 as LNHDA and CDR2 as SQIVND (reference sequence). With 1 base removed from V and 1 base from J, the gap between germline ends came to 3 bases. The CDR3 loop spans 13 amino acids. J is TRBJ2-3 and V is TRBV19; D remains unclear. The receptor's source is an adult with an advanced solid tumor such as melanoma, head and neck, liver or kidney cancer. The sample in question was CD4+ or CD8+ T cells sorted from blood, obtained in a trial of the OX40 agonist ivuxolimab. The CDR3: CASSIGGTDTQYF. The CDR3 DNA is TGTGCCAGTAGTATAGGAGGCACAGATACGCAGTATTTT.